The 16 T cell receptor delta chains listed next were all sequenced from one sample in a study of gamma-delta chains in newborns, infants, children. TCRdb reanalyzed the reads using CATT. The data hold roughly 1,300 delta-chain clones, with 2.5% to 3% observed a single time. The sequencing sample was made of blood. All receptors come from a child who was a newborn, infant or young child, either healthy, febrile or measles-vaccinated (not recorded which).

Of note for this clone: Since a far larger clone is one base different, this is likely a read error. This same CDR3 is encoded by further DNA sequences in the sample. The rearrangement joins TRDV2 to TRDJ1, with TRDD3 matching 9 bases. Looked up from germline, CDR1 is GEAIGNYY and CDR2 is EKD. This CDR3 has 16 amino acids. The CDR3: CACDTVGDKSPDKLIF. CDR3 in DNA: TGTGCCTGTGACACAGTGGGGGATAAGTCGCCCGACAAACTCATCTTT.

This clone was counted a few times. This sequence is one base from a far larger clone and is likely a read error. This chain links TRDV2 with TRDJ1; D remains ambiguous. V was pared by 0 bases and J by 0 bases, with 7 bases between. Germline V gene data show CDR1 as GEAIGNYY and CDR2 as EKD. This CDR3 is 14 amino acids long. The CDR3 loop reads CACDTWEYTDKLIF. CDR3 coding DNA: TGTGCCTGTGACACCTGGGAATACACCGATAAACTCATCTTT.

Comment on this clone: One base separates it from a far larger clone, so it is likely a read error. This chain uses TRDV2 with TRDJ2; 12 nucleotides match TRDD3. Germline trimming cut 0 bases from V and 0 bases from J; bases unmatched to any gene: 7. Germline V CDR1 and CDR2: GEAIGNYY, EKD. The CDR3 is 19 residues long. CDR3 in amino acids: CACDTVLGDTGALTAQLFF. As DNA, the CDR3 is TGTGCCTGTGACACCGTACTGGGGGATACCGGAGCTTTGACAGCACAACTCTTCTTT.

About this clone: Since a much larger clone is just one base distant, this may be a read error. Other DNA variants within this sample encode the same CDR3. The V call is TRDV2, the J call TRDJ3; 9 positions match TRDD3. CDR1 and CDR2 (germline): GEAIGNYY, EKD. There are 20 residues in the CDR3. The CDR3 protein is CACDTVTGGIRTWDTRQMFF. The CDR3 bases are TGTGCCTGTGACACCGTTACTGGGGGAATACGAACCTGGGACACTCGACAGATGTTTTTC.

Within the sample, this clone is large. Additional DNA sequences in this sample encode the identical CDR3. CDR3 loop: CACDTMSSWGIRGTAQLFF. The CDR3 region has the DNA TGTGCCTGTGACACCATGAGTTCCTGGGGGATACGGGGGACAGCACAACTCTTCTTT. The V gene is TRDV2, the J gene TRDJ2, with TRDD3 matching 12 bases. V gave up 0 bases and J gave up 4 bases; unmatched junction bases: 11. The CDR3 is 19 amino acids. CDR1 and CDR2 (germline): GEAIGNYY, EKD.

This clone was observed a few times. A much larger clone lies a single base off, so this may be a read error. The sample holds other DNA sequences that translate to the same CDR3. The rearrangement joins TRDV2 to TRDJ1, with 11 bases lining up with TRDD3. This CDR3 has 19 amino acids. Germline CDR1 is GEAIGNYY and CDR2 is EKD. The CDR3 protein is CACDPLGLGDTQTTDKLIF. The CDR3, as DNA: TGTGCCTGTGACCCCCTTGGGCTGGGGGATACTCAGACGACCGACAAACTCATCTTT.

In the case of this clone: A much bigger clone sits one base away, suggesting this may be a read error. CDR3 in amino acids: CALGEPRYVPSSPDKLIF. CDR3 nucleotide sequence: TGTGCTCTTGGGGAACCGAGGTACGTCCCTTCTAGCCCAGATAAACTCATCTTT. The V and J genes are TRDV1 and TRDJ1; a weak D match, TRDD2 (5 bases). Trimming removed 1 base at V and 5 bases at J, with 23 bases between. The length of the CDR3 is 18 residues. Germline CDR1 and CDR2: TSWWSYY and QGS.

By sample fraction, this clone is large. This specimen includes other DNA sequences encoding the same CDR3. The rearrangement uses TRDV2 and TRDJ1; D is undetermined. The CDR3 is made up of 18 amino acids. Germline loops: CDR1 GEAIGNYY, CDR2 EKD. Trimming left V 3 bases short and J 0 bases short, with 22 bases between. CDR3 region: CACDPVGSSEGNTDKLIF. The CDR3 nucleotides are TGTGCCTGTGACCCCGTGGGCAGTTCGGAAGGGAACACCGATAAACTCATCTTT.

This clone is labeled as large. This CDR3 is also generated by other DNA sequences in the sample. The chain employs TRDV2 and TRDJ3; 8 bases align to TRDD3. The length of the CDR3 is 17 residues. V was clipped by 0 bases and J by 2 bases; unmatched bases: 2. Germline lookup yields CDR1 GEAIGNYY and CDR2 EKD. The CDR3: CACDTAGGPWDTRQMFF. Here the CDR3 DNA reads TGTGCCTGTGACACCGCTGGGGGACCCTGGGACACCCGACAGATGTTTTTC.

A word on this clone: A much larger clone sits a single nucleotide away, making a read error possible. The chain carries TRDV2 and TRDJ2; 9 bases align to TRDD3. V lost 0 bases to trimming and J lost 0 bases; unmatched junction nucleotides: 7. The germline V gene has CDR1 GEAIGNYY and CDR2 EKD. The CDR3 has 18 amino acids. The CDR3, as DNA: TGTGCCTGTGACACCCTACTGGGGGACTACACTTTGACAGCACAACTCTTCTTT. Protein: CACDTLLGDYTLTAQLFF.

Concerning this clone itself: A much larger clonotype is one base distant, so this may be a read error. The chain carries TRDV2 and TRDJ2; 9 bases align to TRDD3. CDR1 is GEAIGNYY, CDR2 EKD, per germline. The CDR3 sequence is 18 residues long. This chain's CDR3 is CACDFVPTGGALTARLFF. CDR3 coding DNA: TGTGCCTGTGACTTTGTTCCTACTGGGGGAGCTTTGACAGCACGACTCTTCTTT.

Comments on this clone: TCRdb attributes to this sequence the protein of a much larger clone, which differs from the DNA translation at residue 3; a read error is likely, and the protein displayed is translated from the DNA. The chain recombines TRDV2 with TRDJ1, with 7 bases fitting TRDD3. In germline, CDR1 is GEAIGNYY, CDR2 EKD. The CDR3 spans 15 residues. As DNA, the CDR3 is TGTGCCTGGGACACACTGGGGTCTTTGACCGATAAACTCATCTTT. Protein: CAWDTLGSLTDKLIF.

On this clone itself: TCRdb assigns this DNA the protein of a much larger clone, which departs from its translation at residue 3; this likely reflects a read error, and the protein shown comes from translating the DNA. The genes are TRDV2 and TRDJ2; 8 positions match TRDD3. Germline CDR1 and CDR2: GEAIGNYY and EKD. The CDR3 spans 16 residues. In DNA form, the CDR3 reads TGTGCCAGTGACATACTGGGGGGTCCTTTACGAGCACAACTCTTCTTT. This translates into CASDILGGPLRAQLFF.

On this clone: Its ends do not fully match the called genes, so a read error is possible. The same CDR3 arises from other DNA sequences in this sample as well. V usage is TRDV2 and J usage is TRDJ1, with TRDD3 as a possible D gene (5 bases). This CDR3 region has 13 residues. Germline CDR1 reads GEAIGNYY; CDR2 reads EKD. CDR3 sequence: CACDTVGGQILIF. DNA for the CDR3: TGCGCCTGTGACACAGTCGGGGGGCAAATACTCATCTTT.

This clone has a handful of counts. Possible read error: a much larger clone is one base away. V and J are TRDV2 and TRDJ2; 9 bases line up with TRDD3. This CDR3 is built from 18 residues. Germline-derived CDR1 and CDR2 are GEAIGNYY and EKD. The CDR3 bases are TGTGCCTGTGGCACCCTACTGGGGGACTACTCTTTGACAGCACAACTCTTCTTT. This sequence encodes CACGTLLGDYSLTAQLFF.

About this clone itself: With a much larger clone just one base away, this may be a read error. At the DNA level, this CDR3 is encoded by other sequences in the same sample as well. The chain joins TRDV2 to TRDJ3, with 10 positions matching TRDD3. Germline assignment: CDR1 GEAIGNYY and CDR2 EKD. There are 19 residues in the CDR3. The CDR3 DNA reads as TGTGCCTGTGACACCGGGGGATACGGGAGCTCCTGGGATACCCGACAGATGTTTTTC. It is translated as CACDTGGYGSSWDTRQMFF.